This TCR beta chain was sequenced for a study of blood T cell repertoires in COVID-19. This clone was detected a few times. The data were produced by immunoSEQ multiplex PCR, yet TCRdb's version contains in-frame clones alone and is incomplete. This sample has about 240,000 clones, with approximately 80% found just once. Germline V gene data show CDR1 as MRHNA and CDR2 as SNTAGT. There are 16 residues in the CDR3. Trimming removed 0 bases from V and 6 bases from J; junction bases left unmatched: 5. Sequences were obtained from peripheral blood. The origin of this receptor is a man under 40 who had recovered from COVID-19. The rearrangement joins TRBV6-4 to TRBJ2-1, with 10 positions matching TRBD2. The CDR3 loop is CASSDSSSGGANEQFF. CDR3 bases: TGTGCCAGCAGTGACTCTTCCAGCGGGGGGGCCAATGAGCAGTTCTTC.